The 2 T cell receptor beta chains below all came from one sample that was sequenced in a study of spatial heterogeneity in lung cancer. As to time point: blood at routine non-recurrence follow-up after resection. A single record per CDR3 protein comes from TCRdb applying MiXCR to the 5' RACE reads. The table lists approximately 93,000 distinct CDR3 sequences, 19% of them singletons. The starting material was PBMCs, obtained at follow-up. These receptors were taken from a male donor with early-stage non-small cell lung cancer.

The chain joins TRBV20-1 to TRBJ2-1; D gene ambiguous. This CDR3 is 15 amino acids long. Trimming cost V 3 bases and J 7 bases, with 19 bases left between them. Germline CDR1 is DFQATT and CDR2 is SNEGSKA (reference sequence). CDR3 DNA sequence: TGCAGTGCTAGCCCAGTCAGAGGTTTTGGGAATGAGCAGTTCTTC. Protein product: CSASPVRGFGNEQFF.

This clonotype was seen at least ten times. The CDR3 is CASSLKQLYNEQFF. CDR3 DNA: TGTGCCAGCAGCCTCAAGCAGCTCTACAATGAGCAGTTCTTC. This chain uses TRBV14 with TRBJ2-1; no clear D gene. This CDR3 contains 14 residues. The germline gives CDR1 SGHDN, CDR2 FVKESK. V lost 4 bases and J lost 3, with 10 bases in between.